This T cell receptor (beta chain) is drawn from a study of shared clonotypes between healthy human individuals. General study results and limits: Tissues were not sampled, only blood, and their repertoires likely differ.

Several immunoSEQ plates held equal portions of the genomic DNA taken from each subset. Each unsorted PBMC replicate got 300 ng genomic DNA, some 30,000 genomes. PBMC DNA, left unsorted, was sequenced on ten immunoSEQ deep assay plates. Assay: immunoSEQ multiplex PCR; the TCRdb copy retains only in-frame clones and omits some. Of about 490,000 clones listed, approximately 78% were seen once; the top ten hold more than 10%. Germline V gene data show CDR1 as MNHNS and CDR2 as SASEGT. This CDR3 has 13 amino acids. V lost 11 bases to trimming and J lost 2 bases, with 12 bases between them. A word on this clone: What it binds is not known.

The chain carries TRBV6-1 and TRBJ1-4, with D uncertain. Sequencing input: PBMCs. The TCR originated in a middle-aged woman in good health. Some clones in this sample may be carry-over from other donors' samples. DNA of the CDR3: TGTGCCGCGGAGGGTGCGACTAATGAAAAACTGTTTTTT. Translated: CAAEGATNEKLFF.